This T cell receptor (beta chain) was obtained from a study of molecular identifiers for immune sequencing clone quantification (dated by TCRdb to the late 2010s). Regarding the study in general: For a replicate experiment, RNA from 20,000 or 100,000 naive CD8 T cells was divided into five aliquots, and four of the five aliquots were sequenced. This methods study benchmarked molecular-identifier clustering-based TCR repertoire sequencing (MIDCIRS) and TCR RNA copy counting, using CD8 T cells to do so.

Libraries of naive CD8 T cells were built from around 20,000 to 1,000,000 sorted cells, with 10%, 30% or 50% of the purified RNA used. Naive CD8 T cells were FACS-sorted as CD8+CD4-CCR7+CD45RA+ on a BD FACSAria II into RLT Plus buffer. Ten to eleven TCR copies' worth of Jurkat RNA were spiked into roughly 19,000-1,000,000 naive CD8 T cell samples to test detection sensitivity. Enrichment of CD8 T cells was done with RosetteSep CD8+ T Cell Enrichment Cocktail plus Ficoll-Paque, and ACK red cell lysis came afterward. This clonotype has ten or more counts. Its specific antigen is unknown. Base qualities were left out, and no much larger clone turns up one base away. Inclusive of the bounding cysteine and phenylalanine, the CDR3 is 14 residues long. Only the CDR3 region is kept as DNA, spanning 42 bases read in frame from base 1. V was cut back by 2 bases and J by 7 bases, leaving a gap of 15 bases between them. CDR1 and CDR2 are read off the germline V gene as MNHEY and SVGAGI.

Here is what the overall study found, with its caveats: Highly expanded clone sizes could be underestimated if identical TCR molecules share a barcode. Clones above 20 RNA copies held over 99% of molecules in CMV-specific effector cells but under 1% in naive cells. Without barcode sub-clustering, chimeric consensus sequences inflated TCR diversity; chimeras reached as high as 47%. Modeling gave around 3 recovered TCR RNA copies per cell versus 9.5 to 10 by digital PCR, implying approximately 30% capture efficiency. Spiked-in Jurkat TCR RNA equal to a single cell's worth was reported to be detectable even within 1,200,000 naive CD8 T cells. Naive libraries contained spiked-in Jurkat TCR RNA (approximately ten copies' worth), which is not part of the donor repertoire.

The receptor library was made with PCR. Reads for this sample came from an Illumina HiSeq 4000. Preparation of bulk TCR libraries followed a previously described approach, with the TCR primers listed in Table S5. Purification of total RNA was performed with the Qiagen AllPrep DNA/RNA kit. Before analysis, reads from multiple sequencing runs of one library were combined. The published analysis was carried out like this. Reads were retained only if their TCR constant sequence matched exactly, and those retained reads were trimmed to 150 nt and grouped according to their 12-nt molecular barcodes. Reads inside each barcode group were sub-clustered using a 15% Levenshtein threshold, and a quality-weighted consensus sequence was constructed for each RNA molecule. Non-functional sequences were filtered out, along with any lower-count sequence sitting one edit away from another sequence. On the basis of fitting two negative binomial distributions, barcode sub-clusters with fewer than 20% of the maximum read count were discarded. TCRdb reran the public reads through fastp at Q25 and MiXCR, keeping productive beta chains. Each record represents a unique CDR3 protein, reported with the most common genes and DNA among its rows. None of the V and J calls come from the authors' own analysis; TCRdb made them. The sample table records approximately 500,000 distinct CDR3 sequences; about 20% of these occur just once. Clones ranked in the top ten supply approximately 0.8% of the sample.

Sequencing was carried out using naive CD8+ T cells from blood, with Jurkat cell RNA spiked in. Read against the paper, the sample's cell subset or site label means: FACS-sorted CD8+CD4-CCR7+CD45RA+ naive T cells. The clonotype comes from a human donor in good health. Some libraries in this study had Jurkat cell RNA spiked in. The V gene is TRBV6-5 and the J gene is TRBJ2-7; matching of 5 bases hints at TRBD2 as the D gene. The CDR3 corresponds to CASSYGSGVEEQYF. The bases are TGTGCCAGCAGTTACGGGAGCGGAGTGGAGGAGCAGTACTTC.